Listed below are T cell receptor beta chains from one sample, sequenced in a study of CD8 T cells in ankylosing spondylitis. TCRdb re-derived calls from the 5' RACE reads in MiXCR, one entry per CDR3 protein. Among under 450,000 distinct CDR3 sequences listed, around 20% were seen once. The specimen sequenced was blood, either unsorted or a sorted T cell fraction (not recorded which). Receptors were obtained from a male donor with ankylosing spondylitis or in good health (not recorded which). Both conserved end residues are part of each CDR3. D genes are given only for firm matches. A row's size may be missing; if present it is once, few, many or a size class.

CDR3 DNA | CDR3 protein | clone size | V gene | D gene | J gene
TGTGCCAGAGCCCAATACCCCCGCCAGGACACCTACGAGCAGTACTTC | CARAQYPRQDTYEQYF | NA | TRBV12-3/TRBV12-4 | NA | TRBJ2-7
TGTGCCAGCAGCCCACCGACAGGGCCGTCGAACACCGGGGAGCTGTTTTTT | CASSPPTGPSNTGELFF | NA | TRBV5-6 | TRBD1 | TRBJ2-2
TGTGCCAGCAGTCTCCAGGGCCACTATGGCTACACCTTC | CASSLQGHYGYTF | NA | TRBV12-3/TRBV12-4 | NA | TRBJ1-2
TGTGCCAGCAGTTCGGTTTGGTTTGACTCCACAGGGCGTCCCGGGGAGCAGTACTTC | CASSSVWFDSTGRPGEQYF | NA | TRBV27 | NA | TRBJ2-7
TGTGCCACCAGCAGACCGTCAGCCTACAATGAGCAGTTCTTC | CATSRPSAYNEQFF | NA | TRBV15 | NA | TRBJ2-1
TGTGCCAGCAGCCGAATACTTCAGGGGGGAGGTTCCTACGAGCAGTACTTC | CASSRILQGGGSYEQYF | NA | TRBV7-9 | NA | TRBJ2-7
TGTGCCAGCAGCGTAGCCGAATACAGCGAGCAGTACTTC | CASSVAEYSEQYF | few | TRBV9 | NA | TRBJ2-7
TGTGCCAGCAGTTTGGAGCGGGGGGGTATCGAGGAGACCCAGTACTTC | CASSLERGGIEETQYF | NA | TRBV12-3/TRBV12-4 | TRBD2 | TRBJ2-5
TGCAGTGCTAGGGAGGTAGCTCCTGAGCAGTTCTTC | CSAREVAPEQFF | many | TRBV20-1 | NA | TRBJ2-1
TGCAGCGTTGAAGATCAAAGCGGGGGGCCCGAGCAGTACTTC | CSVEDQSGGPEQYF | NA | TRBV29-1 | TRBD2 | TRBJ2-7
TGCGCCAGCAGCCAAGGGCCCTCACTAGCGGGGGAACAACAAGAGACCCAGTACTTC | CASSQGPSLAGEQQETQYF | few | TRBV4-1 | TRBD2 | TRBJ2-5
TGTGCCAGCAGTGAAAACTCTTTTCAGCCCCAGCATTTT | CASSENSFQPQHF | many | TRBV6-1 | NA | TRBJ1-5
TGTGCCAGCAGCTTCAATGCCCCCAGGGAAGAGACCCAGTACTTC | CASSFNAPREETQYF | NA | TRBV7-9 | NA | TRBJ2-5
TGTGCCAGCAGAAACAGGGGGCTACGGGATGAGCAGTTCTTC | CASRNRGLRDEQFF | few | TRBV2 | TRBD1 | TRBJ2-1
TGTGCCAGCAGTTTATTGGGACAGGGAGGAGAGACCCAGTACTTC | CASSLLGQGGETQYF | few | TRBV12-3/TRBV12-4 | TRBD1 | TRBJ2-5
TGTGCCAGCAGCCAAGATAGGGGGACGGTTTACAATGAGCAGTTCTTC | CASSQDRGTVYNEQFF | NA | TRBV4-2 | NA | TRBJ2-1
TGCAGCTCGGCGCCGGGTCGATACAATGAGCAGTTCTTC | CSSAPGRYNEQFF | few | TRBV29-1 | NA | TRBJ2-1
TGTGCCAGCAGCTCTCGGGCTGAGGGCGGGGGAGAGACCCAGTACTTC | CASSSRAEGGGETQYF | NA | TRBV7-9 | TRBD2 | TRBJ2-5
TGTGCCAGCAGCCAATCGTATGAGCGGAACACTGAAGCTTTCTTT | CASSQSYERNTEAFF | few | TRBV16 | NA | TRBJ1-1
TGTGCCAGCAGTTTACAAAAAAACATTCAGTACTTC | CASSLQKNIQYF | few | TRBV12-3/TRBV12-4 | NA | TRBJ2-4
TGTGCCAGCAGTGACGGGACAAATAGCCCAGATACGCAGTATTTT | CASSDGTNSPDTQYF | many | TRBV6-4 | NA | TRBJ2-3
TGTGCCAGCAGCGGACCCTCCTACGAGCAGTACTTC | CASSGPSYEQYF | many | TRBV12-3/TRBV12-4 | NA | TRBJ2-7
TGTGCCATCAGTGGGGATCGGGAGACCCAGTACTTC | CAISGDRETQYF | NA | TRBV10-3 | NA | TRBJ2-5
TGTGCCAGCAGTCAGGGGATGGGCACAGATACGCAGTATTTT | CASSQGMGTDTQYF | few | TRBV6-1 | NA | TRBJ2-3
TGTGCCACCAGCAGAGATGGGGATAGCAATCAGCCCCAGCATTTT | CATSRDGDSNQPQHF | NA | TRBV15 | NA | TRBJ1-5
TGCAGCGTTGACGGGGTGGGGGAAGCCTACGAGCAGTACTTC | CSVDGVGEAYEQYF | many | TRBV29-1 | NA | TRBJ2-7
TGTGCCAGCAGCTTAGAAGCGGGGGGTAACCAAGAGACCCAGTACTTC | CASSLEAGGNQETQYF | many | TRBV11-2 | TRBD2 | TRBJ2-5
TGCAGCGTGGTAAAAAGAGGCGAGCAGTACTTC | CSVVKRGEQYF | few | TRBV29-1 | NA | TRBJ2-7
TGTGCCAGCAGACCCACAGAACAAGAGACCCAGTACTTC | CASRPTEQETQYF | NA | TRBV7-9 | NA | TRBJ2-5
TGTGCCAGCAGTGATGTCGCGAACACCGGGGAGCTGTTTTTT | CASSDVANTGELFF | few | TRBV6-4 | NA | TRBJ2-2
TGTGCCAGCAGCCCCGGTCTCACAGATACGCAGTATTTT | CASSPGLTDTQYF | few | TRBV7-9 | NA | TRBJ2-3
TGTGCCAGCAGTTTATCGGGACAGGGGTCGAATGAGCAGTTCTTC | CASSLSGQGSNEQFF | few | TRBV28 | TRBD1 | TRBJ2-1
TGTGCCAGCAGCCTCCATCCCGGGACTGTGGGCGGGGAGCTGTTTTTT | CASSLHPGTVGGELFF | few | TRBV11-2 | NA | TRBJ2-2
TGTGCCAGCAGCTTAGTAGGGACTAGCGGGGCTCCCGCCCGCACTGAGCAGTTCTTC | CASSLVGTSGAPARTEQFF | NA | TRBV7-2 | TRBD2 | TRBJ2-1
TGCAGTGCTAGAACAGGCGAATGGAATCAGCCCCAGCATTTT | CSARTGEWNQPQHF | NA | TRBV20-1 | NA | TRBJ1-5
TGTGCCAGCAGCTCCCGACTAGCGGGGGTTGGGAACAATGAGCAGTTCTTC | CASSSRLAGVGNNEQFF | few | TRBV7-9 | TRBD2 | TRBJ2-1
TGTGCCAGCAGCGAAACCCGGGGAGGGTACGAGCAGTACTTC | CASSETRGGYEQYF | NA | TRBV9 | TRBD2 | TRBJ2-7
TGCAGTGCGATCGGACTGAGCTCCTACAATGAGCAGTTCTTC | CSAIGLSSYNEQFF | few | TRBV20-1 | NA | TRBJ2-1
TGTGCCAGCAGCTTAACTCAGGGCCACTTCGAGCAGTACTTC | CASSLTQGHFEQYF | few | TRBV7-8 | NA | TRBJ2-7
TGCGCCAGCAGCACCTTAGGACTGATCGGGCCAGATACGCAGTATTTT | CASSTLGLIGPDTQYF | NA | TRBV4-1 | NA | TRBJ2-3
TGCAGCGTTTTACTAGCGGGGGGCGAGCAGTACTTC | CSVLLAGGEQYF | few | TRBV29-1 | TRBD2 | TRBJ2-7
TGCGCCAGCAGCCAGTCTACGGGACAGGGGTTCTACGAGCAGTACTTC | CASSQSTGQGFYEQYF | NA | TRBV4-1 | TRBD1 | TRBJ2-7
TGTGCCAGCAGCTTTGGGACAGGGGTAGAGCAGTACTTC | CASSFGTGVEQYF | few | TRBV7-8 | TRBD1 | TRBJ2-7
TGTGCCAGCAGTTTGCCGGCGAGGGAGCTGTTTTTT | CASSLPARELFF | few | TRBV27 | NA | TRBJ2-2
TGTGCCAGCAGCCCCCACGTGGGCTACGAGCAGTACTTC | CASSPHVGYEQYF | NA | TRBV7-9 | NA | TRBJ2-7
TGCGCCAGCAGCCGGAAACAGGGGGCTAGAGATACGCAGTATTTT | CASSRKQGARDTQYF | many | TRBV4-1 | TRBD1 | TRBJ2-3
TGTGCCAGCACGACAGGGGAACCCGGGGAGCTGTTTTTT | CASTTGEPGELFF | NA | TRBV12-3/TRBV12-4 | TRBD1 | TRBJ2-2
TGTGCCAGCAGCCTAGGGGGGGGGCCCCCCTACGAGCAGTACTTC | CASSLGGGPPYEQYF | few | TRBV12-3/TRBV12-4 | NA | TRBJ2-7
TGTGCCAGCAGCCCGGGGGATCCCATTCAGTACTTC | CASSPGDPIQYF | NA | TRBV12-3/TRBV12-4 | NA | TRBJ2-4
TGTGCCCTCAACGCAGGGAAGGAGTACTATGGCTACACCTTC | CALNAGKEYYGYTF | NA | TRBV6-1 | NA | TRBJ1-2
TGTGCCACCAGCAGAATCCCTATGGGGACCGGGGAGCTGTTTTTT | CATSRIPMGTGELFF | NA | TRBV15 | NA | TRBJ2-2
TGCAGTCCACAGGACAGGGGGTCGTACGAGCAGTACTTC | CSPQDRGSYEQYF | NA | TRBV20-1 | TRBD1 | TRBJ2-7
TGTGCCAGCAGTGAAGGGCTAGCCCGCACAGATACGCAGTATTTT | CASSEGLARTDTQYF | NA | TRBV2 | NA | TRBJ2-3
TGTGCTAGTGGTTTGGTAGGGCTTAGACAGGGCCTCAATCAGCCCCAGCATTTT | CASGLVGLRQGLNQPQHF | many | TRBV12-5 | TRBD1 | TRBJ1-5
TGTGCCACCCGGCTTTTGGGGGGCACTGAAGCTTTCTTT | CATRLLGGTEAFF | NA | TRBV15 | NA | TRBJ1-1